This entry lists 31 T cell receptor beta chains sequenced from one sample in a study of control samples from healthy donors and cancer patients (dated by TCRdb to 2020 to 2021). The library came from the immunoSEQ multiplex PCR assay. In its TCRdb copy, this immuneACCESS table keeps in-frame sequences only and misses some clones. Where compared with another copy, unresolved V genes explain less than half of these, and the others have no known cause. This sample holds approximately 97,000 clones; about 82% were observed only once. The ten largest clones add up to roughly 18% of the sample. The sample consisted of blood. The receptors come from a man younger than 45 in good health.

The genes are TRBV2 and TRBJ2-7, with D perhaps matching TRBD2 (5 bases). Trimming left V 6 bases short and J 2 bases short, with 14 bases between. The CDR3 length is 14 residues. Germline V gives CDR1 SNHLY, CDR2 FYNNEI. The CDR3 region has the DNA TGTGCCAGCAGCCTCGACGGGATCACCTACGAGCAGTACTTC. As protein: CASSLDGITYEQYF.

The CDR3 DNA sequence: TGCGCCAGCAGCTTGGAAATAACTAATGAAAAACTGTTTTTT. It encodes CASSLEITNEKLFF. The chain employs TRBV5-1 and TRBJ1-4; D is ambiguous. CDR1 is SGHRS, CDR2 YFSETQ, per germline. V was shortened by 0 bases and J by 1 base, with 4 bases between the two germline ends. The CDR3 is 14 amino acids.

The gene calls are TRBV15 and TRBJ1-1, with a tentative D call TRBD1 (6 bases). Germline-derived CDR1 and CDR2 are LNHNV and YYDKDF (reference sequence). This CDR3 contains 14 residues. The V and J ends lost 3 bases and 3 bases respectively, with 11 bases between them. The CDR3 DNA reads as TGTGCCACCAGCAGGGGGACACTCGACACTGAAGCTTTCTTT. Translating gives CATSRGTLDTEAFF.

The CDR3 reads CATSRGDTFSGNTIYF. The CDR3 DNA reads as TGTGCCACCAGCAGAGGCGACACCTTCTCTGGAAACACCATATATTTT. The chain combines TRBV15 with TRBJ1-3, with D unresolved. Trimming left V 1 base short and J 0 bases short, with 10 bases between. Germline assignment: CDR1 LNHNV and CDR2 YYDKDF (reference sequence). The CDR3 has 16 amino acids.

The CDR3: CASSEGAHGYTF. As DNA, the CDR3 is TGTGCCAGCAGTGAAGGTGCGCACGGCTACACCTTC. V usage is TRBV6-1 and J usage is TRBJ1-2; D is uncertain. Germline CDR1 is MNHNS and CDR2 is SASEGT. CDR3 size: 12 residues. The V end was cut by 1 base, the J end by 8 bases, with 8 bases between.

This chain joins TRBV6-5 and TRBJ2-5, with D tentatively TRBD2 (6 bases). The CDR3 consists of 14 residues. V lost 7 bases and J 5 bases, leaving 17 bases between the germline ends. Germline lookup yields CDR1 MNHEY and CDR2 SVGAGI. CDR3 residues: CASMRSSGGETQYF. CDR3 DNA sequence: TGTGCCAGCATGAGGAGTAGCGGCGGGGAGACCCAGTACTTC.

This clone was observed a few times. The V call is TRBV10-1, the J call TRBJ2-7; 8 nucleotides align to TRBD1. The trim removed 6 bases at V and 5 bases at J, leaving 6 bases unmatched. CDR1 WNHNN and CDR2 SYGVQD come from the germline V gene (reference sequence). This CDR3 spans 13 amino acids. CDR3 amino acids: CASSGDRSNEQYF. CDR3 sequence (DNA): TGCGCCAGCAGCGGGGACAGGTCTAACGAGCAGTACTTC.

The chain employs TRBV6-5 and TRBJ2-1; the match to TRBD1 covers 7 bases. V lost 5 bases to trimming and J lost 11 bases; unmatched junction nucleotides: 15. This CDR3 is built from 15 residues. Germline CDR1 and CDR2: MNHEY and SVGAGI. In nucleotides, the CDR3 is TGTGCCAGCAGTCCTGACAGGGCGGAAGGGGATAAGCAGTTCTTC. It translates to CASSPDRAEGDKQFF.

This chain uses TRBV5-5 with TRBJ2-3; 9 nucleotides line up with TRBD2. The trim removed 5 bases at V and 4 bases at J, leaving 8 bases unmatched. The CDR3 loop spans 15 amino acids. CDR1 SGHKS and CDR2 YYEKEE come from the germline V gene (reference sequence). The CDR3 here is CASSLAGTSSDTQYF. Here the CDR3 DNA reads TGTGCCAGCAGTTTAGCCGGGACTAGCTCAGATACGCAGTATTTT.

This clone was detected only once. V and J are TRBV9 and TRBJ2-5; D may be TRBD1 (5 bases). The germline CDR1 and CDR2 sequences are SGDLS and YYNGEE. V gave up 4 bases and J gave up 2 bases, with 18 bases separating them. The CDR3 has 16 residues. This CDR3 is CASSPQGHRLQETQYF. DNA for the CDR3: TGTGCCAGCAGCCCCCAAGGACATAGATTACAAGAGACCCAGTACTTC.

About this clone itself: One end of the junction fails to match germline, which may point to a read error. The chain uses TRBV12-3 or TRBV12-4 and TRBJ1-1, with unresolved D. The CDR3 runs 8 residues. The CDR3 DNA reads TGTGCCAGCAGTCCACGAATGTTT. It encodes CASSPRMF.

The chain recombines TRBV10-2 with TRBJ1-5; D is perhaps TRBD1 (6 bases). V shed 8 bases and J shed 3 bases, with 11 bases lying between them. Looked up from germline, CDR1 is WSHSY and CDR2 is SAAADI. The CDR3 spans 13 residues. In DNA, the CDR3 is TGCGCCAGCCGGCGACAGGACAATCAGCCCCAGCATTTT. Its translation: CASRRQDNQPQHF.

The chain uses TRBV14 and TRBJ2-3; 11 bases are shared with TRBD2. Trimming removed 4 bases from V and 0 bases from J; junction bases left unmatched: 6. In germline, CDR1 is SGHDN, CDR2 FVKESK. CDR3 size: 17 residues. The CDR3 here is CASSPPGLAASTDTQYF. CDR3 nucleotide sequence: TGTGCCAGCAGCCCGCCGGGACTAGCGGCTAGCACAGATACGCAGTATTTT.

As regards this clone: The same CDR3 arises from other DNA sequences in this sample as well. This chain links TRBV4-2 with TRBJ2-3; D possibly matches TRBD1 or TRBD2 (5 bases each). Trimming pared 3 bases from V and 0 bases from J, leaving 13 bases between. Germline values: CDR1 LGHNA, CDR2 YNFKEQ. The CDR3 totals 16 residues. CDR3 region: CASSHTRGASTDTQYF. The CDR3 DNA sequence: TGTGCCAGCAGCCATACTCGGGGCGCTAGCACAGATACGCAGTATTTT.

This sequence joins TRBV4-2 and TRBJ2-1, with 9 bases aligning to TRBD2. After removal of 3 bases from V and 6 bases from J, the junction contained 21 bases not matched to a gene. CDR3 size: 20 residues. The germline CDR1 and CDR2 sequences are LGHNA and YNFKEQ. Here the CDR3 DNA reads TGTGCCAGCAGCCAGAGCGCCTTCCTTTCCGGCGGGGGGGCCCTCAATGAGCAGTTCTTC. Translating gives CASSQSAFLSGGGALNEQFF.

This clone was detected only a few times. The CDR3 DNA follows: TGTGCCAGCAGTGAAGGACAGGGGGGTCGTGAAGATGGCTACACCTTC. Protein product: CASSEGQGGREDGYTF. The V gene is TRBV2, the J gene TRBJ1-2, with 9 nucleotides matching TRBD1. Germline V gene data show CDR1 as SNHLY and CDR2 as FYNNEI. Trimming cost V 1 base and J 6 bases; bases outside gene matches: 9. The CDR3 totals 16 residues.

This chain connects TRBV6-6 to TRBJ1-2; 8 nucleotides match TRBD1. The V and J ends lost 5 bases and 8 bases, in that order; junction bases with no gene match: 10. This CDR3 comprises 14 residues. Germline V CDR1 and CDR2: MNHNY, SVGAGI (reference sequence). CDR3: CASSQFTGGEGYTF. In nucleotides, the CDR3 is TGTGCCAGCAGTCAGTTCACAGGGGGTGAAGGCTACACCTTC.

Here the CDR3 DNA reads TGTGCCAGCAGCTTGGCAGGAAACACCATATATTTT. This translates into CASSLAGNTIYF. J is TRBJ1-3 and V is TRBV5-5; no clear D. CDR3 length equals 12 residues. V shed 0 bases and J shed 4 bases, with 2 bases lying between them. CDR1 is SGHKS, CDR2 YYEKEE, per germline (reference sequence).

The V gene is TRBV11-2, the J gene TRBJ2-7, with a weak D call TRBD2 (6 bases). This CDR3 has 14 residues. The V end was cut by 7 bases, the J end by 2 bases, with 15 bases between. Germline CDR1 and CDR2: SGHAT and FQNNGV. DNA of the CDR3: TGTGCCAGCACGGTTCGGGGGTCCGCCTACGAGCAGTACTTC. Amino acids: CASTVRGSAYEQYF.

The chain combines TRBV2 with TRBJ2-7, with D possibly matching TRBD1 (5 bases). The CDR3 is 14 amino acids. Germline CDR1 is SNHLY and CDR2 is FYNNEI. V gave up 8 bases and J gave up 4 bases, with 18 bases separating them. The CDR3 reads CASRILSGKYEQYF. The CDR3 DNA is TGTGCCAGCCGGATCCTGTCAGGGAAATACGAGCAGTACTTC. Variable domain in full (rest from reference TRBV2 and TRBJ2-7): EPEVTQTPSHQVTQMGQEVILRCVPISNHLYFYWYRQILGQKVEFLVSFYNNEISEKSEIFDDQFSVERPDGSNFTLKIRSTKLEDSAMYFCASRILSGKYEQYFGPGTRLTVT.

CDR3 region: CASSLGLRGTDTQYF. As DNA, the CDR3 is TGTGCCAGCAGCTTAGGTTTGCGGGGCACAGATACGCAGTATTTT. The rearrangement uses TRBV11-2 and TRBJ2-3; a possible D gene is TRBD2 (5 bases). The CDR3 sequence is 15 residues long. The V gene lost 1 base and the J gene lost 1 base, with 9 bases spanning the gap. Germline CDR1 reads SGHAT; CDR2 reads FQNNGV.

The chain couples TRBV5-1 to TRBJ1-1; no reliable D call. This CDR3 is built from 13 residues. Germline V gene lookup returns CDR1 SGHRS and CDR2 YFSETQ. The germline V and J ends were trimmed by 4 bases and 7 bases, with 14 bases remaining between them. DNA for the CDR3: TGCGCCAGCAGCGAACAGACGGGTTTTGAAGCTTTCTTT. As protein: CASSEQTGFEAFF.

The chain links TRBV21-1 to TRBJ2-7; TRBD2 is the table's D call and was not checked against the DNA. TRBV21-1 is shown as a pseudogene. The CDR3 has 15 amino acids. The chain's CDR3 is CASSKSFVNPYEQYF. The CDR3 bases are TGTGCCAGCAGCAAAAGCTTTGTCAATCCCTACGAGCAGTACTTC.

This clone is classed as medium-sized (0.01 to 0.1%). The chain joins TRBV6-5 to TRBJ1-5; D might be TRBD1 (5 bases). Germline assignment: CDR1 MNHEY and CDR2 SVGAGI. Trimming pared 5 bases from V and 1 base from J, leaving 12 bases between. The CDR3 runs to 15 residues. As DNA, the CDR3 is TGTGCCAGCAGTCCCCAGGGTCTGAGCAATCAGCCCCAGCATTTT. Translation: CASSPQGLSNQPQHF.

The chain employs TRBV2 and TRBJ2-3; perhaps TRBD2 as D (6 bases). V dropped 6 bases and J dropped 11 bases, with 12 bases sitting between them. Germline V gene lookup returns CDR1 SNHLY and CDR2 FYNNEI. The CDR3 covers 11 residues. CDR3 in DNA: TGTGCCAGCAGCATAGCGGAGCAGCAGTATTTT. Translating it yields CASSIAEQQYF.

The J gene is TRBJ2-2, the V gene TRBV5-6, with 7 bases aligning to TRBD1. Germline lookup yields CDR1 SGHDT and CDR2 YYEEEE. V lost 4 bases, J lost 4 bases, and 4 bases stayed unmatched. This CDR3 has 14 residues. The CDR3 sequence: CASSPRTGTGELFF. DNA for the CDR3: TGTGCCAGCAGCCCCAGGACAGGCACCGGGGAGCTGTTTTTT.

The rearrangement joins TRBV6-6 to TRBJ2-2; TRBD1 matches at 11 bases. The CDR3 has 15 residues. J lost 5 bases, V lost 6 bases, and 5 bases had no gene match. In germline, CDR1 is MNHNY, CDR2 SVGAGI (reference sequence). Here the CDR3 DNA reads TGTGCCAGCAGATCCCGGGACAGGGGGACCGGGGAGCTGTTTTTT. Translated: CASRSRDRGTGELFF.

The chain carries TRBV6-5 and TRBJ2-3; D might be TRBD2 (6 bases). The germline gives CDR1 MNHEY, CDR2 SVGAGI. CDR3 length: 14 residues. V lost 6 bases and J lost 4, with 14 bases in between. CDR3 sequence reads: CASRPHASADTQYF. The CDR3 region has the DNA TGTGCCAGCAGACCTCATGCTAGCGCAGATACGCAGTATTTT.

CDR3 DNA sequence: TGTGCCAGCAGCCCCCAGACAGGGGAACCTAGATCGCCCCAGCATTTT. It translates to CASSPQTGEPRSPQHF. The V call is TRBV11-3, the J call TRBJ1-5; TRBD1 aligns across 8 bases. The J segment lost 9 bases and the V segment lost 5 bases, leaving 15 bases of the junction unmatched. The length of the CDR3 is 16 residues. CDR1 SGHNT and CDR2 YENEEA come from the germline V gene.

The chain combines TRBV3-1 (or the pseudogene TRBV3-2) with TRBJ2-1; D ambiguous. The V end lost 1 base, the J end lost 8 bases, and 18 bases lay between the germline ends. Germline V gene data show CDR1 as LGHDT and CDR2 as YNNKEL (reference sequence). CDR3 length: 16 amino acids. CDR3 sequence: CASSQVGLGPVDEQFF. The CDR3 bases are TGTGCCAGCAGCCAAGTTGGTCTCGGGCCGGTGGATGAGCAGTTCTTC.

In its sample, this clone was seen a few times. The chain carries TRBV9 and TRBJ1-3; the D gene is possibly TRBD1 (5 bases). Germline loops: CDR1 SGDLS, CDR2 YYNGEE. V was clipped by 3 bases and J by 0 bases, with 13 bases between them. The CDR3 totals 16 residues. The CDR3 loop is CASSEVGGNSGNTIYF. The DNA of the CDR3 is TGTGCCAGCAGCGAAGTGGGGGGAAACTCTGGAAACACCATATATTTT. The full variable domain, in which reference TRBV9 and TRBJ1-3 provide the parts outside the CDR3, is DSGVTQTPKHLITATGQRVTLRCSPRSGDLSVYWYQQSLDQGLQFLIQYYNGEERAKGNILERFSAQQFPDLHSELNLSSLELGDSALYFCASSEVGGNSGNTIYFGEGSWLTVV.